These T cell receptor beta chains were read from a single sample in a study of cytomegalovirus exposure and HLA in healthy donors. Sequencing was performed with immunoSEQ multiplex PCR; in TCRdb, only in-frame clones are kept and a portion is missing. This table holds some 200,000 clones, 79% found once. Sequenced material: PBMCs. Receptors originate from a male donor in good health and CMV-seropositive. CDR3s include the opening cysteine and the closing phenylalanine or tryptophan. D genes are given only for firm matches. Rows may omit the clone size; those that give it use once, few, many or a size class.

V gene: TRBV10-1; CDR3 length: 13; D gene: NA; clone size: NA; J gene: TRBJ1-5; CDR3 protein: CATSREMNQPQHF; CDR3 DNA: TGCGCCACCTCCCGAGAAATGAATCAGCCCCAGCATTTT
V gene: TRBV19; CDR3 length: 13; D gene: TRBD1; clone size: NA; J gene: TRBJ1-6; CDR3 protein: CASSRDRNSPLHF; CDR3 DNA: TGTGCCAGTAGCCGGGACAGAAATTCACCCCTCCACTTT
V gene: TRBV5-4; CDR3 length: 13; D gene: NA; clone size: NA; J gene: TRBJ1-1; CDR3 protein: CASSLGAGTEAFF; CDR3 DNA: TGTGCCAGCAGCTTAGGGGCTGGCACTGAAGCTTTCTTT
V gene: TRBV29-1; CDR3 length: 13; D gene: TRBD2; clone size: once; J gene: TRBJ2-3; CDR3 protein: CSASRLAGDTQYF; CDR3 DNA: TGCAGCGCATCGCGACTAGCTGGGGATACGCAGTATTTT
V gene: TRBV19; CDR3 length: 13; D gene: TRBD1; clone size: NA; J gene: TRBJ1-1; CDR3 protein: CASDRGQVTEAFF; CDR3 DNA: TGTGCCAGTGACAGGGGGCAGGTCACTGAAGCTTTCTTT
V gene: TRBV7-3; CDR3 length: 15; D gene: TRBD1; clone size: NA; J gene: TRBJ1-2; CDR3 protein: CASSPQHGQGYGYTF; CDR3 DNA: TGTGCCAGCAGCCCCCAACATGGACAGGGATATGGCTACACCTTC
V gene: TRBV5-1; CDR3 length: 13; D gene: NA; clone size: few; J gene: TRBJ1-1; CDR3 protein: CASREDSPLKPIF; CDR3 DNA: TGCGCCAGCAGGGAGGACAGCCCTCTAAAACCCATCTTT
V gene: TRBV10-2; CDR3 length: 15; D gene: NA; clone size: NA; J gene: TRBJ1-3; CDR3 protein: CASSESGQAGNTIYF; CDR3 DNA: TGCGCCAGCAGTGAGTCAGGACAAGCCGGAAACACCATATATTTT
V gene: TRBV28; CDR3 length: 13; D gene: TRBD1; clone size: once; J gene: TRBJ2-7; CDR3 protein: CASRDRASYEQYF; CDR3 DNA: TGTGCCAGCAGGGACAGGGCATCCTACGAGCAGTACTTC
V gene: TRBV14; CDR3 length: 14; D gene: NA; clone size: NA; J gene: TRBJ2-5; CDR3 protein: CASSQETGLETQYF; CDR3 DNA: TGTGCCAGCAGCCAGGAAACGGGACTAGAGACCCAGTACTTC
V gene: TRBV11-2; CDR3 length: 15; D gene: TRBD2; clone size: NA; J gene: TRBJ2-3; CDR3 protein: CASSAGLAGGHTQYF; CDR3 DNA: TGTGCCAGCAGCGCGGGACTAGCGGGGGGTCATACGCAGTATTTT
V gene: TRBV7-2; CDR3 length: 11; D gene: NA; clone size: NA; J gene: TRBJ2-5; CDR3 protein: CASSLEGTQYF; CDR3 DNA: TGTGCCAGCAGCTTGGAGGGGACCCAGTACTTC
V gene: TRBV5-6; CDR3 length: 15; D gene: TRBD1; clone size: few; J gene: TRBJ2-1; CDR3 protein: CASSQDRGFRNEQFF; CDR3 DNA: TGTGCCAGCAGCCAGGACAGGGGGTTTAGGAATGAGCAGTTCTTC
V gene: TRBV7-2; CDR3 length: 15; D gene: TRBD2; clone size: NA; J gene: TRBJ2-7; CDR3 protein: CASSLELADTVEQYF; CDR3 DNA: TGTGCCAGCAGCTTGGAACTAGCGGATACTGTTGAGCAGTACTTC
V gene: TRBV7-9; CDR3 length: 17; D gene: TRBD1; clone size: NA; J gene: TRBJ1-1; CDR3 protein: CASSLAQGADLNTEAFF; CDR3 DNA: TGTGCCAGCAGCTTAGCCCAGGGGGCGGATTTGAACACTGAAGCTTTCTTT
V gene: TRBV5-4; CDR3 length: 12; D gene: NA; clone size: NA; J gene: TRBJ1-4; CDR3 protein: CASSYEWEKLFF; CDR3 DNA: TGTGCCAGCAGCTACGAGTGGGAAAAACTGTTTTTT
V gene: TRBV4-3; CDR3 length: 16; D gene: NA; clone size: NA; J gene: TRBJ1-6; CDR3 protein: CASSQENTGYNSPLHF; CDR3 DNA: TGCGCCAGCAGCCAAGAGAATACAGGGTACAATTCACCCCTCCACTTT
V gene: TRBV5-1; CDR3 length: 16; D gene: TRBD1; clone size: NA; J gene: TRBJ2-5; CDR3 protein: CASSPGQGASGETQYF; CDR3 DNA: TGCGCCAGCAGCCCCGGACAGGGGGCGAGTGGAGAGACCCAGTACTTC
V gene: TRBV2; CDR3 length: 13; D gene: TRBD1; clone size: NA; J gene: TRBJ1-4; CDR3 protein: CASNDRGREKLFF; CDR3 DNA: TGTGCCAGCAACGACAGGGGACGTGAAAAACTGTTTTTT
V gene: TRBV7-6; CDR3 length: 19; D gene: TRBD1; clone size: NA; J gene: TRBJ2-6; CDR3 protein: CASSSINRGLSGGANVLTF; CDR3 DNA: TGTGCCAGCAGCTCCATCAACAGGGGATTATCGGGCGGGGCCAACGTCCTGACTTTC
V gene: TRBV20-1; CDR3 length: 11; D gene: NA; clone size: NA; J gene: TRBJ2-7; CDR3 protein: CSASLAREQYF; CDR3 DNA: TGCAGTGCCAGTCTGGCTCGCGAGCAGTACTTC
V gene: TRBV9; CDR3 length: 15; D gene: TRBD1; clone size: NA; J gene: TRBJ1-4; CDR3 protein: CASSTGQSISEKLFF; CDR3 DNA: TGTGCCAGCAGCACGGGACAGTCGATTTCGGAAAAACTGTTTTTT
V gene: TRBV6-1; CDR3 length: 12; D gene: TRBD2; clone size: NA; J gene: TRBJ2-7; CDR3 protein: CASGRGPYEQYF; CDR3 DNA: TGTGCCAGCGGGAGGGGCCCCTACGAGCAGTACTTC
V gene: TRBV29-1; CDR3 length: 14; D gene: NA; clone size: NA; J gene: TRBJ1-1; CDR3 protein: CSAGEAGRGTEAFF; CDR3 DNA: TGCAGCGCAGGAGAAGCCGGGCGGGGCACTGAAGCTTTCTTT
V gene: TRBV5-1; CDR3 length: 15; D gene: TRBD2; clone size: once; J gene: TRBJ2-3; CDR3 protein: CASTRRLAGTDTQYF; CDR3 DNA: TGCGCCAGCACCCGACGACTAGCGGGCACAGATACGCAGTATTTT
V gene: TRBV2; CDR3 length: 14; D gene: TRBD1; clone size: NA; J gene: TRBJ2-1; CDR3 protein: CAILRTGVGNEQFF; CDR3 DNA: TGTGCCATCCTTCGGACAGGGGTGGGAAATGAGCAGTTCTTC
V gene: TRBV7-9; CDR3 length: 13; D gene: NA; clone size: NA; J gene: TRBJ1-1; CDR3 protein: CSSSKQENTEAFF; CDR3 DNA: TGTTCCAGCAGCAAACAGGAGAACACTGAAGCTTTCTTT
V gene: TRBV7-2; CDR3 length: 14; D gene: NA; clone size: once; J gene: TRBJ1-3; CDR3 protein: CASRPSGQGNTIYF; CDR3 DNA: TGTGCCAGCCGGCCCTCAGGACAGGGAAACACCATATATTTT
V gene: TRBV7-6; CDR3 length: 18; D gene: TRBD1; clone size: few; J gene: TRBJ1-1; CDR3 protein: CASSKEPGQVMDDTEAFF; CDR3 DNA: TGTGCCAGCAGCAAAGAGCCGGGACAGGTAATGGACGACACTGAAGCTTTCTTT
V gene: TRBV10-3; CDR3 length: 14; D gene: TRBD1; clone size: NA; J gene: TRBJ1-1; CDR3 protein: CAISESTGYTEAFF; CDR3 DNA: TGTGCCATCAGTGAGTCGACAGGGTACACTGAAGCTTTCTTT
V gene: TRBV7-9; CDR3 length: 15; D gene: TRBD2; clone size: NA; J gene: TRBJ2-7; CDR3 protein: CASSLAIAGNYEQYF; CDR3 DNA: TGTGCCAGCAGCTTAGCCATAGCGGGAAACTACGAGCAGTACTTC
V gene: TRBV10-3; CDR3 length: 15; D gene: TRBD2; clone size: NA; J gene: TRBJ2-3; CDR3 protein: CAISGVAGGTDTQYF; CDR3 DNA: TGTGCCATCAGTGGCGTAGCGGGGGGGACAGATACGCAGTATTTT
V gene: TRBV28; CDR3 length: 15; D gene: NA; clone size: NA; J gene: TRBJ2-6; CDR3 protein: CASSFASSGANVLTF; CDR3 DNA: TGTGCCAGCAGTTTTGCGAGCTCTGGGGCCAACGTCCTGACTTTC
V gene: TRBV6-5; CDR3 length: 15; D gene: NA; clone size: few; J gene: TRBJ2-2; CDR3 protein: CASSYWGGDTGELFF; CDR3 DNA: TGTGCCAGCAGTTACTGGGGCGGGGACACCGGGGAGCTGTTTTTT
V gene: TRBV10-3; CDR3 length: 19; D gene: TRBD1; clone size: once; J gene: TRBJ1-1; CDR3 protein: CAISDRRGGVGSFDTEAFF; CDR3 DNA: TGTGCCATCAGTGACCGAAGAGGGGGCGTCGGAAGTTTCGACACTGAAGCTTTCTTT
V gene: TRBV5-1; CDR3 length: 15; D gene: NA; clone size: NA; J gene: TRBJ2-5; CDR3 protein: CASSLVTAAEETQYF; CDR3 DNA: TGCGCCAGCAGCTTGGTTACGGCCGCGGAGGAGACCCAGTACTTC
V gene: TRBV7-3; CDR3 length: 13; D gene: TRBD2; clone size: once; J gene: TRBJ2-7; CDR3 protein: CASSSAGGGEQYF; CDR3 DNA: TGTGCCAGCAGCTCAGCGGGGGGAGGCGAGCAGTACTTC
V gene: TRBV5-4; CDR3 length: 12; D gene: NA; clone size: NA; J gene: TRBJ1-1; CDR3 protein: CASSLGVGEAFF; CDR3 DNA: TGTGCCAGCAGCTTGGGCGTTGGTGAAGCTTTCTTT
V gene: TRBV18; CDR3 length: 13; D gene: NA; clone size: NA; J gene: TRBJ2-5; CDR3 protein: CASSLSPLETQYF; CDR3 DNA: TGTGCCAGCTCACTCAGTCCCTTAGAGACCCAGTACTTC
V gene: TRBV9; CDR3 length: 15; D gene: NA; clone size: NA; J gene: TRBJ1-6; CDR3 protein: CASSHPGQHNSPLHF; CDR3 DNA: TGTGCCAGCAGCCATCCTGGACAGCATAATTCACCCCTCCACTTT
V gene: TRBV9; CDR3 length: 13; D gene: NA; clone size: NA; J gene: TRBJ2-3; CDR3 protein: CASSVEEPGTQYF; CDR3 DNA: TGTGCCAGCAGCGTAGAGGAGCCCGGTACGCAGTATTTT
V gene: TRBV7-9; CDR3 length: 16; D gene: TRBD2; clone size: NA; J gene: TRBJ2-3; CDR3 protein: CASSLSSGAPPDTQYF; CDR3 DNA: TGTGCCAGCAGCTTGTCTAGCGGGGCGCCCCCAGATACGCAGTATTTT
V gene: TRBV9; CDR3 length: 13; D gene: NA; clone size: NA; J gene: TRBJ2-5; CDR3 protein: CASSGTGVPTQYF; CDR3 DNA: TGTGCCAGCAGTGGGACGGGGGTTCCTACCCAGTACTTC
V gene: TRBV18; CDR3 length: 17; D gene: NA; clone size: NA; J gene: TRBJ1-5; CDR3 protein: CASSSEEGPGGNQPQHF; CDR3 DNA: TGTGCCAGCTCATCCGAGGAGGGACCGGGGGGCAATCAGCCCCAGCATTTT
V gene: TRBV29-1; CDR3 length: 12; D gene: NA; clone size: NA; J gene: TRBJ2-6; CDR3 protein: CSVGTGANVLTF; CDR3 DNA: TGCAGCGTTGGTACTGGGGCCAACGTCCTGACTTTC
V gene: TRBV4-3; CDR3 length: 16; D gene: NA; clone size: NA; J gene: TRBJ2-7; CDR3 protein: CASSQEVTGVAHEQYF; CDR3 DNA: TGCGCCAGCAGCCAAGAAGTTACAGGCGTCGCCCACGAGCAGTACTTC
V gene: TRBV7-2; CDR3 length: 13; D gene: NA; clone size: NA; J gene: TRBJ2-7; CDR3 protein: CASSPHPVPEQYF; CDR3 DNA: TGTGCCAGCAGCCCCCACCCAGTGCCCGAGCAGTACTTC
V gene: TRBV5-1; CDR3 length: 15; D gene: NA; clone size: NA; J gene: TRBJ2-7; CDR3 protein: CASSLGGDLSYEQYF; CDR3 DNA: TGCGCCAGCAGCTTGGGGGGGGACCTGTCCTACGAGCAGTACTTC
V gene: TRBV6-5; CDR3 length: 14; D gene: NA; clone size: few; J gene: TRBJ2-4; CDR3 protein: CASTEGLAKNIQYF; CDR3 DNA: TGTGCCAGCACGGAGGGCTTAGCCAAAAACATTCAGTACTTC
V gene: TRBV10-3; CDR3 length: 15; D gene: TRBD1; clone size: NA; J gene: TRBJ1-2; CDR3 protein: CAIRTLQGAEDGYTF; CDR3 DNA: TGTGCCATCAGGACTTTACAGGGGGCCGAGGATGGCTACACCTTC